This T cell receptor (beta chain) comes out of a study of cytomegalovirus exposure and HLA in healthy donors. V was clipped by 6 bases and J by 2 bases, with 13 bases between them. CDR3 length: 14 residues. Germline V gene data show CDR1 as SGHTA and CDR2 as FQGNSA. Use of 60 Vbeta and 13 Jbeta primers characterized the PCR. The repertoire was sequenced with immunoSEQ multiplex PCR; TCRdb's copy has only in-frame clones and lacks some. This sample has about 56,000 clones, with roughly 83% found just once. This sequence originates from a man aged 35 to 55 in good health and CMV-seronegative. V usage is TRBV7-2 and J usage is TRBJ2-5, with a possible D match to TRBD1 (6 bases). The sequenced material came from PBMCs. CDR3 loop: CASSPTGSQETQYF. CDR3 DNA sequence: TGTGCCAGCAGTCCTACAGGGTCTCAAGAGACCCAGTACTTC.